The T cell receptor beta chain under discussion was sequenced for a study of blood T cell repertoires in COVID-19. Study as a whole: Material from acute and convalescent COVID-19 was sourced from the United States, Italy and Spain. The cDNA or gDNA used as material had been derived from T cells, B-cell-depleted T cells, or PBMCs.

Original data processing: Nucleated cell counts were estimated from reference gene primer amplification. The data were produced by immunoSEQ multiplex PCR, yet TCRdb's version contains in-frame clones alone and is incomplete. V, J and clone size derive from that table, while D and trimming were established from the DNA sequence. The sample has hundreds of thousands of clones; 70% to 90% are singletons. The germline gives CDR1 LNHDA, CDR2 SQIVND (reference sequence). J was trimmed by 4 bases and V by 7 bases; bases with no gene match: 7. The CDR3 spans 14 residues. Patients from Seattle were sampled longitudinally, starting during active infection.

This sequence joins TRBV19 and TRBJ2-1, with 7 bases lining up with TRBD2. Sequenced: peripheral blood. This receptor was obtained from a woman aged 55 to 70 with COVID-19, enrolled during active disease. CDR3 DNA: TGTGCCAGTAAAGGACTAGTCTCTTACAATGAGCAGTTCTTC. Protein: CASKGLVSYNEQFF.